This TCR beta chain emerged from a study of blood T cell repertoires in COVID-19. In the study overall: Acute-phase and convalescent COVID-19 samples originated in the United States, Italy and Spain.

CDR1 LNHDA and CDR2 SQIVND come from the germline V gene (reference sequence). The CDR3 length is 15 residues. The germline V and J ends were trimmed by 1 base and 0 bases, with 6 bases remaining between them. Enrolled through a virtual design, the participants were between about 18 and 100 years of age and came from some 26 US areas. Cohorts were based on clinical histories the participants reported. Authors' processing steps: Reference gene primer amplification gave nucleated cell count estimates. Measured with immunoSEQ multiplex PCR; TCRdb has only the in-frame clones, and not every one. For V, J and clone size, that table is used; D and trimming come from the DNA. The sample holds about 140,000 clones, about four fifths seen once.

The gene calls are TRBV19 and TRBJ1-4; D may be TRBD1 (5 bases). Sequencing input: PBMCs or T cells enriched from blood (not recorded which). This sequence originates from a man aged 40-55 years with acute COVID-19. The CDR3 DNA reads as TGTGCCAGTAGTATAGGGGGCGCAACTAATGAAAAACTGTTTTTT. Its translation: CASSIGGATNEKLFF.